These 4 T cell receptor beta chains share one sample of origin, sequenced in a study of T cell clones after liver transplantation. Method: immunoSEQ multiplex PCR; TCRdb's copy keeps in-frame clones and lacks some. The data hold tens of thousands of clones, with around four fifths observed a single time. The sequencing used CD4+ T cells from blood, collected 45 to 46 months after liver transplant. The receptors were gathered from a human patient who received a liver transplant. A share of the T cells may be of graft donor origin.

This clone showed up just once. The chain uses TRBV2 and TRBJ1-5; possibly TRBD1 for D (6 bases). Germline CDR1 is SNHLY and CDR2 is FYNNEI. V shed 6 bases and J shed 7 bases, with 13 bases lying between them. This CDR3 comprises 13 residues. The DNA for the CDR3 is TGTGCCAGCAGCCAACAGGGTGGACAGCCCCAGCATTTT. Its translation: CASSQQGGQPQHF.

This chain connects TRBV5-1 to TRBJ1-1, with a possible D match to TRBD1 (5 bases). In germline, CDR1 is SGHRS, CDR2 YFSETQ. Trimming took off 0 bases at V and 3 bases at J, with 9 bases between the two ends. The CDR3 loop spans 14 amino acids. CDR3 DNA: TGCGCCAGCAGCTTGGGGGACTTCTACACTGAAGCTTTCTTT. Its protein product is CASSLGDFYTEAFF.

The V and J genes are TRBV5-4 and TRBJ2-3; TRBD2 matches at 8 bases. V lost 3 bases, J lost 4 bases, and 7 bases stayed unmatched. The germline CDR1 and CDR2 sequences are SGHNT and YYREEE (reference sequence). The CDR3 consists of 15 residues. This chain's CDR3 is CASSSQAGVADTQYF. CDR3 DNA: TGTGCCAGCAGCTCACAAGCGGGAGTTGCAGATACGCAGTATTTT.

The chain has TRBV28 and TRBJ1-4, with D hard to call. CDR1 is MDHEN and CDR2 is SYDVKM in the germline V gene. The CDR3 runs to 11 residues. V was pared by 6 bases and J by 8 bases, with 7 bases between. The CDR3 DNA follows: TGTGCCAGCAGCCGGACGGAAAAACTGTTTTTT. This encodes CASSRTEKLFF.